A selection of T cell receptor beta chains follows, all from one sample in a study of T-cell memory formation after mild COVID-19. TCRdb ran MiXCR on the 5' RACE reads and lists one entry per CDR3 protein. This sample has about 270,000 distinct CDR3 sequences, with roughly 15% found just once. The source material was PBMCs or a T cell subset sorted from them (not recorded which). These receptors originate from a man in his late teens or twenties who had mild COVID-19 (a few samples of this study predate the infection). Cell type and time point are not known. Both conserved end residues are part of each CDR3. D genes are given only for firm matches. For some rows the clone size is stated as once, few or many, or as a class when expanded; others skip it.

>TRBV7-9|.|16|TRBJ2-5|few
CASSSRGGSRVETQYF
TGTGCCAGCAGCTCCCGGGGAGGTTCCAGGGTGGAGACCCAGTACTTC
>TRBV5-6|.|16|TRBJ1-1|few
CASSLARAGVDTEAFF
TGTGCCAGCAGCTTGGCCCGGGCAGGGGTCGACACTGAAGCTTTCTTT
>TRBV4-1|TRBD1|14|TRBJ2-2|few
CASSRGQTTGELFF
TGCGCCAGCAGCCGGGGACAGACCACCGGGGAGCTGTTTTTT
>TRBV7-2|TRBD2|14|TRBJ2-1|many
CASSFWAGGNEQFF
TGTGCCAGCAGCTTTTGGGCGGGGGGAAATGAGCAGTTCTTC
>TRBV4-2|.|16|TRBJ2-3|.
CASSQWAGADLDTQYF
TGTGCCAGCAGCCAATGGGCCGGGGCCGACTTGGATACGCAGTATTTT
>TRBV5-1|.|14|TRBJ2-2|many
CASSWEANTGELFF
TGCGCCAGCAGCTGGGAGGCGAACACCGGGGAGCTGTTTTTT
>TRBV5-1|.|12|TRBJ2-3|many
CASSLPTDTQYF
TGCGCCAGCAGCTTACCGACAGATACGCAGTATTTT
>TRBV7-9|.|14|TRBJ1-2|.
CASSPPGSNYGYTF
TGTGCCAGCAGCCCTCCTGGGAGTAACTATGGCTACACCTTC
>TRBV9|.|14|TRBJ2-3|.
CASSDGDATDTQYF
TGTGCCAGCAGCGATGGGGACGCCACAGATACGCAGTATTTT
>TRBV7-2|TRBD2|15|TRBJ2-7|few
CASSSPEAGGYEQYF
TGTGCCAGCAGCTCCCCGGAGGCGGGGGGCTACGAGCAGTACTTC
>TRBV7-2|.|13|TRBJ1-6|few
CASSRTSGLPLHF
TGTGCCAGCAGCAGAACGTCGGGGTTACCCCTCCACTTT
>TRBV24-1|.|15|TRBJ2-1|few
CATSDRVGPAHEQFF
TGTGCCACCAGTGATAGGGTGGGCCCGGCCCATGAGCAGTTCTTC
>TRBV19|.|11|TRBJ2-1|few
CATESANEQFF
TGTGCCACCGAATCAGCGAATGAGCAGTTCTTC
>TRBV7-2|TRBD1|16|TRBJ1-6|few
CASSLAQGQAGSPLHF
TGTGCCAGCAGCTTAGCGCAGGGACAGGCGGGTTCACCCCTCCACTTT
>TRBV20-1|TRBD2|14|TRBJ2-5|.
CSARSTGGQETQYF
TGCAGTGCTAGGTCGACCGGGGGGCAAGAGACCCAGTACTTC
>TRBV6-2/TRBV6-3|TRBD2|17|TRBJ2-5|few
CASSYPNPGRTRETQYF
TGTGCCAGCAGTTACCCGAACCCGGGTCGGACTAGAGAGACCCAGTACTTC
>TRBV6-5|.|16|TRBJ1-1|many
CASSYVFQGSVTEAFF
TGTGCCAGCAGTTATGTTTTTCAGGGGTCGGTCACTGAAGCTTTCTTT
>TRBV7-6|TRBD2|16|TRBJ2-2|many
CASSPRTSSNTGELFF
TGTGCCAGCAGCCCCCGGACTAGCTCGAACACCGGGGAGCTGTTTTTT
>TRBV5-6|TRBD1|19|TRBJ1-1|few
CASSRGTRTGHEGTTEAFF
TGTGCCAGCAGCCGAGGAACACGGACAGGTCATGAGGGAACAACTGAAGCTTTCTTT
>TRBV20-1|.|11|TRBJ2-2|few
CSATDTGELFF
TGCAGTGCTACCGACACCGGGGAGCTGTTTTTT
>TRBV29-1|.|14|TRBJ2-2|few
CSVEGRPSTGELFF
TGCAGCGTTGAAGGACGTCCATCGACCGGGGAGCTGTTTTTT
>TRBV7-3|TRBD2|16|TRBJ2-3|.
CASSLGASGGTDTQYF
TGTGCCAGCAGCTTAGGGGCTAGCGGGGGCACAGATACGCAGTATTTT
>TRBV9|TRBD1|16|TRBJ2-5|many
CASSASPLDRVETQYF
TGTGCCAGCAGCGCCAGCCCCCTTGACAGGGTAGAGACCCAGTACTTC
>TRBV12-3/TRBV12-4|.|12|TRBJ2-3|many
CASSSRADTQYF
TGTGCCAGCAGCTCTCGAGCAGATACGCAGTATTTT
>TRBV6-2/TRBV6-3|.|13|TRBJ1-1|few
CASSSDLLGKAFF
TGTGCCAGCAGCTCAGACCTTCTCGGGAAAGCTTTCTTT
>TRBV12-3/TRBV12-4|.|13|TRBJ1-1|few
CASSLPSGTEAFF
TGTGCCAGCAGTTTGCCCTCGGGGACTGAAGCTTTCTTT
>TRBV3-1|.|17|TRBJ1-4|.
CASSQELGGGADEKLFF
TGTGCCAGCAGCCAAGAACTTGGTGGAGGCGCCGATGAAAAACTGTTTTTT
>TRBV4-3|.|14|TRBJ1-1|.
CASSRGEGHTEAFF
TGCGCCAGCAGCCGTGGTGAGGGTCACACTGAAGCTTTCTTT
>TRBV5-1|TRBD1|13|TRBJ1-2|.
CASTAGQNYGYTF
TGCGCCAGCACCGCGGGACAGAACTATGGCTACACCTTC
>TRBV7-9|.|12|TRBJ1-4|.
CASSDTNEKLFF
TGTGCCAGCAGCGATACTAATGAAAAACTGTTTTTT
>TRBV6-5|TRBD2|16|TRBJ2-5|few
CASSYSTSGGQETQYF
TGTGCCAGCAGTTACTCGACTAGCGGGGGGCAAGAGACCCAGTACTTC
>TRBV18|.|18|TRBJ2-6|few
CASSSTADPSVGANVLTF
TGTGCCAGCTCATCGACAGCCGACCCGTCTGTAGGGGCCAACGTCCTGACTTTC
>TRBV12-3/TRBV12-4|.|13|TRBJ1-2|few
CASTPMGGYGYTF
TGTGCCAGCACCCCTATGGGAGGCTATGGCTACACCTTC
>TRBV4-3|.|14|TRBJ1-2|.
CASSQDRIGGGYTF
TGCGCCAGCAGCCAAGATCGGATCGGGGGGGGCTACACCTTC